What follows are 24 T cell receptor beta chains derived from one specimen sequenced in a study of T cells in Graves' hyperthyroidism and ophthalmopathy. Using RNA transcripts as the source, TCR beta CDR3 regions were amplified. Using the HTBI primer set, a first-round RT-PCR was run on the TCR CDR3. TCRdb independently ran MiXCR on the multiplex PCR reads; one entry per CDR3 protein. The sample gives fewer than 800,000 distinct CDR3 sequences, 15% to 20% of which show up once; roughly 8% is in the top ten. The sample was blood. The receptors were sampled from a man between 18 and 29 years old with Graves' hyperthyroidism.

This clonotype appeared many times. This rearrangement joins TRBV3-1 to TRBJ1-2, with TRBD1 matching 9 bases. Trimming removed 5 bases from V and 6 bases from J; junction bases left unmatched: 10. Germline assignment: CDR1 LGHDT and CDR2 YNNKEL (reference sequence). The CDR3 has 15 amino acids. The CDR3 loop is CASSSRRDREDGYTF. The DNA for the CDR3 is TGTGCCAGCAGCTCCCGTCGGGACAGGGAGGATGGCTACACCTTC.

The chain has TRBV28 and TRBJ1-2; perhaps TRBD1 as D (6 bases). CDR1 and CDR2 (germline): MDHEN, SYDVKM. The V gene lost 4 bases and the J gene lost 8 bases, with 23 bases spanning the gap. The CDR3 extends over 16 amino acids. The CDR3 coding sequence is TGTGCCAGCAGTTCAAGTCCCCGCGGGGGCATCTTAGGCTACACCTTC. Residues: CASSSSPRGGILGYTF.

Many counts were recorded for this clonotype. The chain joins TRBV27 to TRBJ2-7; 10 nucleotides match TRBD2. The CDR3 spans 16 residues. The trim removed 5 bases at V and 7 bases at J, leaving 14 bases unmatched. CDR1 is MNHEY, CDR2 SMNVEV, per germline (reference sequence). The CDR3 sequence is CASSPSLAGGLEEQYF. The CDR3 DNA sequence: TGTGCCAGCAGTCCAAGCTTAGCGGGAGGCCTCGAAGAGCAGTACTTC.

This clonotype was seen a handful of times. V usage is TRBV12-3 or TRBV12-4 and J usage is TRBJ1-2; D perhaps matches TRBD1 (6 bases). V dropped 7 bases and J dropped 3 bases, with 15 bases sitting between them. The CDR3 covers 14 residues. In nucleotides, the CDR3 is TGTGCCAGCAAGTTATCTTCAGGGGACTATGGCTACACCTTC. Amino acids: CASKLSSGDYGYTF.

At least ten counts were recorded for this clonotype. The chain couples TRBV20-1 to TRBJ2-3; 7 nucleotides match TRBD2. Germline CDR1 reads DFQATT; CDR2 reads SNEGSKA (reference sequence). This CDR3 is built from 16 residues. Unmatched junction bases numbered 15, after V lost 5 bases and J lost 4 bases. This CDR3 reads CSAPSLGREMSDTQYF. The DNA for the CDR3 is TGCAGTGCTCCCAGCCTGGGGCGGGAGATGTCAGATACGCAGTATTTT.

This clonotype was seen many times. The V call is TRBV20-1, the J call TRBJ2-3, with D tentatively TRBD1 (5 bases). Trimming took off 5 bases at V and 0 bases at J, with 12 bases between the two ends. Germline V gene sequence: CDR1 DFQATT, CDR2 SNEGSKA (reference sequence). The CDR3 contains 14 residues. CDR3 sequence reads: CSALTRESTDTQYF. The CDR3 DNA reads TGCAGTGCTCTGACCAGGGAAAGCACAGATACGCAGTATTTT.

The CDR3 is CASSELAGGPGDTQYF. The CDR3 DNA reads as TGTGCCAGCAGCGAGTTAGCGGGAGGGCCCGGAGATACGCAGTATTTT. The rearrangement joins TRBV9 to TRBJ2-3; 11 nucleotides align to TRBD2. The CDR3 is 16 residues long. The germline V gene encodes CDR1 SGDLS and CDR2 YYNGEE. The V and J ends lost 3 bases and 5 bases, in that order; junction bases with no gene match: 8.

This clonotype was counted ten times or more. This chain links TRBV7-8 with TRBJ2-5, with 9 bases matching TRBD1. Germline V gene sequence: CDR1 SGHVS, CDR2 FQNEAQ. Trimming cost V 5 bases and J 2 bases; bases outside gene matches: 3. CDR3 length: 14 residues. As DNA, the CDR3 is TGTGCCAGCAGCCGTGACAGGGGGCAAGAGACCCAGTACTTC. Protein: CASSRDRGQETQYF.

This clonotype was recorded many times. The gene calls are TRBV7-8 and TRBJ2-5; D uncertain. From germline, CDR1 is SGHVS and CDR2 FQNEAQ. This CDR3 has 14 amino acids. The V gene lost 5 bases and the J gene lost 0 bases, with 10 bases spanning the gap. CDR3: CASSLFRDQETQYF. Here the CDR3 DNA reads TGTGCCAGCAGCCTCTTCCGGGACCAAGAGACCCAGTACTTC.

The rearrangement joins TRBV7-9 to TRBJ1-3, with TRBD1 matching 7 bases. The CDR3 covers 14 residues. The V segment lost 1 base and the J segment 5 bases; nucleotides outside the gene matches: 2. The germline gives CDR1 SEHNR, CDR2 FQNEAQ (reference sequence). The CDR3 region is CASSLEGARNTIYF. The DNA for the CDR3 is TGTGCCAGCAGCTTAGAGGGGGCCAGAAACACCATATATTTT.

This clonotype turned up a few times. CDR3 region: CASSRLRTSGGETQYF. CDR3 bases: TGTGCCAGCAGCCGTCTAAGGACTAGCGGAGGAGAGACCCAGTACTTC. This chain uses TRBV14 with TRBJ2-5; 10 bases are shared with TRBD2. The J segment lost 4 bases and the V segment lost 4 bases, leaving 9 bases of the junction unmatched. The germline gives CDR1 SGHDN, CDR2 FVKESK. CDR3 length equals 16 residues.

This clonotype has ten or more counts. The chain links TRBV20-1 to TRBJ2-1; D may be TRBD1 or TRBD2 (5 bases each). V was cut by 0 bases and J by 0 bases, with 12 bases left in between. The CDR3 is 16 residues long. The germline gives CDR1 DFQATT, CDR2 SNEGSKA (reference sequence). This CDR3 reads CSARDRGPSSYNEQFF. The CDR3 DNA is TGCAGTGCTAGAGATAGGGGACCGAGCTCCTACAATGAGCAGTTCTTC.

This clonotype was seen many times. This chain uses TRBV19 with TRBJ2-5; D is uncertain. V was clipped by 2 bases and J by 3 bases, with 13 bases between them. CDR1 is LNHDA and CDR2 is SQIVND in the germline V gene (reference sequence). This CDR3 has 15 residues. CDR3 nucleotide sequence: TGTGCCAGTAGTATATCCATCGGACGAGAAGAGACCCAGTACTTC. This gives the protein CASSISIGREETQYF.

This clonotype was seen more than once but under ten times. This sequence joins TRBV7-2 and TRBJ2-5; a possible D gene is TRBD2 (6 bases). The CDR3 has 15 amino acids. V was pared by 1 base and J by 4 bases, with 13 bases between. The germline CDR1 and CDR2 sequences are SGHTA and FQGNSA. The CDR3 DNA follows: TGTGCCAGCAGCTTAGGGGACTTCAGATCAGAGACCCAGTACTTC. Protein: CASSLGDFRSETQYF. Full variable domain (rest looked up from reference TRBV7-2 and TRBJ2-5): GAGVSQSPSNKVTEKGKDVELRCDPISGHTALYWYRQSLGQGLEFLIYFQGNSAPDKSGLPSDRFSAERTGGSVSTLTIQRTQQEDSAVYLCASSLGDFRSETQYFGPGTRLLVL.

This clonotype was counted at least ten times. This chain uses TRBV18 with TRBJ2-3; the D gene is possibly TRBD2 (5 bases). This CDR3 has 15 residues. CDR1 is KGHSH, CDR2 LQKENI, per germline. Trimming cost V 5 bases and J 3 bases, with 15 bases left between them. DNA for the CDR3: TGTGCCAGCTCATTGGTTTCTAGCATTACAGATACGCAGTATTTT. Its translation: CASSLVSSITDTQYF.

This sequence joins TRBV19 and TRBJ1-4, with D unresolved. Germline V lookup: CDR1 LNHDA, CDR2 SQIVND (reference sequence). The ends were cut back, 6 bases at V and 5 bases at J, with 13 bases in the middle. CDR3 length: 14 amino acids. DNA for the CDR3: TGTGCCAGTAGCCGGCGGGCGGGAAATGAAAAACTGTTTTTT. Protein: CASSRRAGNEKLFF.

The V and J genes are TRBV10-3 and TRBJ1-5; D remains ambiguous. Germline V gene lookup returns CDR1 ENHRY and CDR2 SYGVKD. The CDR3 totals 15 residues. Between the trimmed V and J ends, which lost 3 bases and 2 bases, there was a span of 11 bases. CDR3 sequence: CAISDPRRGNQPQHF. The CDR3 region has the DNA TGTGCCATCAGTGACCCCCGGAGGGGCAATCAGCCCCAGCATTTT.

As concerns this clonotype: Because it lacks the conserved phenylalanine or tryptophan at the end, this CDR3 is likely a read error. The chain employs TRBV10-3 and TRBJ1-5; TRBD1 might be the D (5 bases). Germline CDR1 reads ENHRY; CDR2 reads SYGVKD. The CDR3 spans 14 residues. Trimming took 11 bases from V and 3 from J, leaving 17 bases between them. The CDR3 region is CASQKGTFNQPQHL. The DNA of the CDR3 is TGTGCCTCCCAAAAGGGGACTTTCAATCAGCCCCAGCATCTT.

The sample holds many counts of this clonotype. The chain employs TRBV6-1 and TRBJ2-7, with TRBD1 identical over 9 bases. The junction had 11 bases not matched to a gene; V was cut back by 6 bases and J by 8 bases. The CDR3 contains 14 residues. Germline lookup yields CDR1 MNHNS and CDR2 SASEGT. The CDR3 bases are TGTGCCAGCAGGGGAGGGACAGGGAGTGGGCAGCAGTACTTC. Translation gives CASRGGTGSGQQYF.

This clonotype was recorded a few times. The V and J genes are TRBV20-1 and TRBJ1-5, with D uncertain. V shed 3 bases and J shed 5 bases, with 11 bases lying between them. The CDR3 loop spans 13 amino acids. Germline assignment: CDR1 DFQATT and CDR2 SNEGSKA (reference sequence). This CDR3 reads CSARQRWDQPQHF. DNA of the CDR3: TGCAGTGCTAGGCAAAGGTGGGATCAGCCCCAGCATTTT.

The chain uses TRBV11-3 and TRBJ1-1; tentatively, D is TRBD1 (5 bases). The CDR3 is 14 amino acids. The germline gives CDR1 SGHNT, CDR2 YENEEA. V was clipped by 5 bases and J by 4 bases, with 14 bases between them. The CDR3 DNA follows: TGTGCCAGCAGCCCTCGGGCGGGGGGCACTGAAGCTTTCTTT. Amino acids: CASSPRAGGTEAFF. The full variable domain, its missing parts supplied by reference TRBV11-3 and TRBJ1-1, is EAGVVQSPRYKIIEKKQPVAFWCNPISGHNTLYWYLQNLGQGPELLIRYENEEAVDDSQLPKDRFSAERLKGVDSTLKIQPAELGDSAVYLCASSPRAGGTEAFFGQGTRLTVV.

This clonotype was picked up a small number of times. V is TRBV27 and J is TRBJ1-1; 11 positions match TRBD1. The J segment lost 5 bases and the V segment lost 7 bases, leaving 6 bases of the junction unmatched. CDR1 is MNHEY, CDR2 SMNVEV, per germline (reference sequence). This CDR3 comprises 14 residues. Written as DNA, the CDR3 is TGTGCCAGCAAACGGGACAGGGGGATAACTGAAGCTTTCTTT. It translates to CASKRDRGITEAFF.

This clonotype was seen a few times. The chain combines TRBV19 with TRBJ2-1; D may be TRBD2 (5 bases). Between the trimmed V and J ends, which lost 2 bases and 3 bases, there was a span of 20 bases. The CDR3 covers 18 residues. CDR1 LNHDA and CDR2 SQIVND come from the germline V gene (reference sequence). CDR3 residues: CASSIIWLARLIYNEQFF. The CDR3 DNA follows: TGTGCCAGTAGTATAATTTGGCTAGCCCGTTTAATCTACAATGAGCAGTTCTTC.

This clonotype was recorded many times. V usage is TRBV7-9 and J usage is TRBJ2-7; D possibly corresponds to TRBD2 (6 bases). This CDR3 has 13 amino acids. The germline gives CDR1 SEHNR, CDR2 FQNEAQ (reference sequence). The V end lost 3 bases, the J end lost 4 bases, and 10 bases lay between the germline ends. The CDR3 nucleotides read TGTGCCAGCAGCTTGGCTAGCGCGTACGAGCAGTACTTC. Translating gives CASSLASAYEQYF.